The 13 T cell receptor beta chains below all came from one sample that was sequenced in a study of post-analysis software for immune sequencing data. Points from the study as a whole: Patients carried 5 or 6 TRBV segments more frequently than controls did, and TRBV5-6, TRBV5-1 and TRBV20-1 were among them.

Their antigens remain unidentified. Each TCR beta cDNA library carried unique molecular identifiers. One entry per CDR3 protein, called by TCRdb with MiXCR from the PCR reads. Of 450,000 or so distinct CDR3 sequences listed, roughly 45% are singletons. The sequenced material came from blood. The receptors shown here come from a girl aged 5-17 years with multiple sclerosis.

This clonotype was detected only once. The junction departs from the called germline gene at one end, perhaps through a read error. CDR3 loop: CAGSPTHEQYF. DNA for the CDR3: TGTGCCGGCAGCCCAACCCACGAGCAGTACTTC. V gene TRBV28 combines with J gene TRBJ2-5; no reliable D call. Matching the DNA end better, TRBJ2-7 makes the J call doubtful. CDR1 is MDHEN, CDR2 SYDVKM, per germline. The CDR3 spans 11 residues.

This clonotype was recorded a few times. The chain has TRBV6-1 and TRBJ2-7, with TRBD2 identical over 10 bases. The junction had 19 bases not matched to a gene; V was cut back by 6 bases and J by 2 bases. The CDR3 covers 19 residues. Germline CDR1 is MNHNS and CDR2 is SASEGT. CDR3 nucleotide sequence: TGTGCCAGCAGGGCATATGGATTGGGGCTAGCGGGAGTAGCCTACGAGCAGTACTTC. This gives the protein CASRAYGLGLAGVAYEQYF.

The rearrangement links TRBV25-1 to TRBJ2-5; D is perhaps TRBD1 or TRBD2 (7 bases each). The CDR3 spans 16 residues. V gave up 5 bases and J gave up 2 bases, with 18 bases separating them. Germline V gene data show CDR1 as MGHDK and CDR2 as SYGVNS. CDR3 region: CASSQGRGQLQETQYF. DNA for the CDR3: TGTGCCAGCAGTCAAGGGAGGGGGCAGCTACAAGAGACCCAGTACTTC.

The count of this clonotype is one. The CDR3 loop is CASRERGYEQYF. The CDR3 nucleotides are TGTGCCAGCAGGGAACGGGGATACGAGCAGTACTTC. The chain carries TRBV12-3 or TRBV12-4 and TRBJ2-5; tentatively, D is TRBD2 (5 bases). Near its end, the DNA agrees better with TRBJ2-7, so the J call may be wrong. The CDR3 sequence is 12 residues long.

This clonotype was recorded a few times. The V and J genes are TRBV20-1 and TRBJ1-4; no reliable D call. This CDR3 region has 13 residues. The V gene lost 5 bases and the J gene lost 4 bases, with 11 bases spanning the gap. Germline assignment: CDR1 DFQATT and CDR2 SNEGSKA (reference sequence). In DNA, the CDR3 is TGCAGTGCTCGGAATGGCCTTAATGAAAAACTGTTTTTT. Amino acid sequence: CSARNGLNEKLFF.

Details on this clonotype: This clone may be a read error of a much larger clone one base away. The chain combines TRBV2 with TRBJ2-1; D possibly matches TRBD1 or TRBD2 (6 bases each). The CDR3 has 15 amino acids. Trimming took off 2 bases at V and 3 bases at J, with 11 bases between the two ends. CDR1 and CDR2 from the germline V gene are SNHLY and FYNNEI. The CDR3 region is CASSERGTDYNEQFF. The CDR3 nucleotides read TGTGCCAGCAGTGAAAGGGGGACTGACTACAATGAGCAGTTCTTC.

This chain connects TRBV5-1 to TRBJ2-5; 7 bases are a match to TRBD2. CDR3 length equals 14 residues. Trimming removed 8 bases from V and 11 bases from J; junction bases left unmatched: 18. Germline CDR1 reads SGHRS; CDR2 reads YFSETQ. CDR3 nucleotides: TGCGCCAGTACCGCGGGGGAAGGACCTTACGGGCAGTACTTC. Translating gives CASTAGEGPYGQYF.

This clonotype was seen a few times. The chain has TRBV20-1 and TRBJ2-1, with 13 bases that match TRBD2. V lost 2 bases and J lost 3; bases outside the gene matches: 4. The CDR3 has 16 amino acids. Looked up from germline, CDR1 is DFQATT and CDR2 is SNEGSKA (reference sequence). The CDR3 sequence: CSARPGTSGDYNEQFF. In DNA, the CDR3 is TGCAGTGCTAGACCGGGGACTAGCGGGGACTACAATGAGCAGTTCTTC.

Here the CDR3 reads CATSPTLRETQYF. The CDR3 DNA sequence: TGCGCCACGTCGCCCACGCTGCGAGAGACCCAGTACTTC. The V gene is TRBV5-1, the J gene TRBJ2-5; D not certain. The germline V gene has CDR1 SGHRS and CDR2 YFSETQ. The CDR3 is 13 residues long. Trimming stripped 9 bases from V and 4 bases from J, with 16 bases between. Full variable domain (outside the CDR3, taken from reference TRBV5-1 and TRBJ2-5): KAGVTQTPRYLIKTRGQQVTLSCSPISGHRSVSWYQQTPGQGLQFLFEYFSETQRNKGNFPGRFSGRQFSNSRSEMNVSTLELGDSALYLCATSPTLRETQYFGPGTRLLVL.

The chain uses TRBV12-3 or TRBV12-4 and TRBJ2-4, with D perhaps matching TRBD2 (5 bases). CDR3 length: 11 residues. Trimming stripped 4 bases from V and 13 bases from J, with 11 bases between. The CDR3 sequence: CASSWSGEQYF. CDR3 bases: TGTGCCAGCAGTTGGTCTGGGGAGCAGTACTTC.

This clonotype was observed at least ten times. The chain has TRBV20-1 and TRBJ1-4, with a possible D match to TRBD1 (6 bases). The length of the CDR3 is 14 residues. CDR1 DFQATT and CDR2 SNEGSKA come from the germline V gene (reference sequence). Trimming left V 0 bases short and J 8 bases short, with 13 bases between. The CDR3 DNA reads TGCAGTGCTAGAGATTGGGCAGGGGAGGAAAAACTGTTTTTT. Translating it yields CSARDWAGEEKLFF.

J is TRBJ2-1 and V is TRBV20-1; D is uncertain. This CDR3 has 15 amino acids. Trimming took 1 base from V and 5 from J, leaving 15 bases between them. The germline gives CDR1 DFQATT, CDR2 SNEGSKA (reference sequence). CDR3 coding DNA: TGCAGTGCTAGAGTTATAGCCGATCCCAACAATGAGCAGTTCTTC. Amino acid sequence: CSARVIADPNNEQFF.

The chain carries TRBV28 and TRBJ2-7, with 9 bases aligning to TRBD2. The CDR3 loop spans 14 amino acids. Looked up from germline, CDR1 is MDHEN and CDR2 is SYDVKM. The V and J ends lost 7 bases and 3 bases, in that order; junction bases with no gene match: 7. CDR3 loop: CASTASGDRYEQYF. As DNA, the CDR3 is TGTGCCAGCACGGCTAGCGGGGACCGCTACGAGCAGTACTTC.